This entry is about one T cell receptor beta chain. The antigen remains unidentified. V was cut by 6 bases and J by 2 bases, with 16 bases left in between. There are 15 residues in the CDR3. The data were taken from a study of type 1 regulatory T cells. On the study more broadly: An in vitro protocol generated T-allo10, a Tr1-enriched, alloantigen-specific CD4 T cell product.

Graft donor-derived T-allo10 cells were described as host-alloantigen-specific, anergic, and alloantigen-specifically suppressive. TCRdb independently ran MiXCR on the reads; one entry per CDR3 protein. The sample consists of 60,000 to 80,000 distinct CDR3 sequences, nearly 65% of them appearing once. Sequencing was done on a sample of cultured T cells, either the whole culture or a sorted T cell fraction (not recorded which). Subset defined: Tr1-enriched cell product generated in vitro against host alloantigens. The genes are TRBV12-3 or TRBV12-4 and TRBJ2-5; maybe TRBD2 (5 bases). This clonotype was obtained from a human donor in good health. CDR3 in amino acids: CASSPSRVGQETQYF. In DNA, the CDR3 is TGTGCCAGCAGCCCGTCGCGGGTAGGTCAAGAGACCCAGTACTTC.